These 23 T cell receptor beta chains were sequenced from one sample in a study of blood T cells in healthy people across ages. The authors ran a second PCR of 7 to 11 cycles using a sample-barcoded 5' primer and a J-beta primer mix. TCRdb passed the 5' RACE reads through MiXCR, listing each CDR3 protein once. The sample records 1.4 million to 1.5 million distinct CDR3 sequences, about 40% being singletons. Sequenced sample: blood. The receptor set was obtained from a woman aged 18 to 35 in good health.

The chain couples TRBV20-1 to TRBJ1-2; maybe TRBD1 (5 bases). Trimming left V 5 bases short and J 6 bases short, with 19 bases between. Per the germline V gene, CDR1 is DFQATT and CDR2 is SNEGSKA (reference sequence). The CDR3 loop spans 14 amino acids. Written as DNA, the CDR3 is TGCAGTGCTCCTGACAGCCACCCTGGGGATGGCTACACCTTC. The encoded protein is CSAPDSHPGDGYTF.

The CDR3 protein is CASSHIGPSGFVDTQYF. The DNA for the CDR3 is TGTGCCAGCAGCCACATTGGCCCTAGCGGGTTTGTAGATACGCAGTATTTT. V usage is TRBV4-2 and J usage is TRBJ2-3; 8 positions agree with TRBD2. This CDR3 region has 17 residues. The germline V gene has CDR1 LGHNA and CDR2 YNFKEQ. Trimming took 3 bases from V and 5 from J; bases not matched to a gene: 13.

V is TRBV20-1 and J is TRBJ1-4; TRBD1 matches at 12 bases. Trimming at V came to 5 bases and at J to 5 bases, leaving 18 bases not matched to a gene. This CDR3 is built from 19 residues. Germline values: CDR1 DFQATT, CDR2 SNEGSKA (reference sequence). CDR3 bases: TGCAGTGCTTATTCCGGGACAGGGGGCGGCCTGGGGCTGAATGAAAAACTGTTTTTT. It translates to CSAYSGTGGGLGLNEKLFF.

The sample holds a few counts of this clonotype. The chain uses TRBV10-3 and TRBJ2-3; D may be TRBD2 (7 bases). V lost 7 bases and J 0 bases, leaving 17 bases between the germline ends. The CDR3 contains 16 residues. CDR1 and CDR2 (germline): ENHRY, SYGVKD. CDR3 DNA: TGTGCCATCACCCAGGGGAGGGGCCTAAGCACAGATACGCAGTATTTT. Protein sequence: CAITQGRGLSTDTQYF.

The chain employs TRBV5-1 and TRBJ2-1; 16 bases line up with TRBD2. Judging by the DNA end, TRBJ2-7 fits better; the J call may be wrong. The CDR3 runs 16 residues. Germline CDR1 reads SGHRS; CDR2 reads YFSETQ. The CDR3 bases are TGCGCCAGCAGTGGGACTAGCGGGGGGGCGAACAATGAGCAGTACTTC. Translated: CASSGTSGGANNEQYF.

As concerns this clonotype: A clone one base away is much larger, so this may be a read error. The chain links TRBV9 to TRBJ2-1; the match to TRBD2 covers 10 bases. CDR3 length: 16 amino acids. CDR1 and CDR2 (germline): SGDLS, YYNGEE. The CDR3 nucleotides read TGTGCCAGCAGCGTTAGTCTAGCGGGAGTTGACAATAAGCAGTTCTTC. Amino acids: CASSVSLAGVDNKQFF.

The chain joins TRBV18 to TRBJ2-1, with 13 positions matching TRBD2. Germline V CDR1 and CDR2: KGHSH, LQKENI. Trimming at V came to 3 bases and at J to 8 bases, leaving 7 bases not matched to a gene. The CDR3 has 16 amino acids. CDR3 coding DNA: TGTGCCAGCTCACCCTCACTAGCGGGAGGGATAGATGAGCAGTTCTTC. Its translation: CASSPSLAGGIDEQFF.

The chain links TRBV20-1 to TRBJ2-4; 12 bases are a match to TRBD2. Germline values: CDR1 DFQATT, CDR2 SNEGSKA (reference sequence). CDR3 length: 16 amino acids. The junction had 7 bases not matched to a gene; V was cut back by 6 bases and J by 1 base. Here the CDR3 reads CSASGLAGLAKNIQYF. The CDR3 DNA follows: TGCAGTGCGTCCGGACTAGCGGGACTTGCCAAAAACATTCAGTACTTC.

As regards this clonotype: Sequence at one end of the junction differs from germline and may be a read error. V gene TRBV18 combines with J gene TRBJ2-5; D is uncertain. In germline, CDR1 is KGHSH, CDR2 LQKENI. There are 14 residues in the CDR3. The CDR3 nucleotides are TGTGTCAGCTCACCACCCATATCTAAAGAGACCCAGTACTTC. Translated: CVSSPPISKETQYF. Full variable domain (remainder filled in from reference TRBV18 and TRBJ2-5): NAGVMQNPRHLVRRRGQEARLRCSPMKGHSHVYWYRQLPEEGLKFMVYLQKENIIDESGMPKERFSAEFPKEGPSILRIQQVVRGDSAAYFCVSSPPISKETQYFGPGTRLLVL.

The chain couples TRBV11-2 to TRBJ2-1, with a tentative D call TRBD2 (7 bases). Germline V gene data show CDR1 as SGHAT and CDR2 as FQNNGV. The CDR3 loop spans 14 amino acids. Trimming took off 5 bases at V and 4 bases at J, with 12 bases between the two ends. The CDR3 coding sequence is TGTGCCAGCAGCCGGGGGGCCTTTTACAATGAGCAGTTCTTC. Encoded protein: CASSRGAFYNEQFF.

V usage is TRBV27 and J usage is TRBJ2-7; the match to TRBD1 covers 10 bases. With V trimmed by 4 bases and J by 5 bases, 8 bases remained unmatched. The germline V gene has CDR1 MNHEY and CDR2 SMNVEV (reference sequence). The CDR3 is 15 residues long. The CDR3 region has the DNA TGTGCCAGCAGTTCGCCCGGGACAGGGGCTGACGAGCAGTACTTC. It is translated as CASSSPGTGADEQYF.

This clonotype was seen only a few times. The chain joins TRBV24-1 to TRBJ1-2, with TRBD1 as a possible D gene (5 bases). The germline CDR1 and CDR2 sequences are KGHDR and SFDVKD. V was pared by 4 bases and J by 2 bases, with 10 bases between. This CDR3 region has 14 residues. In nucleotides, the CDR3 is TGTGCCACCAGTGACCCGGGACTCAACTATGGCTACACCTTC. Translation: CATSDPGLNYGYTF.

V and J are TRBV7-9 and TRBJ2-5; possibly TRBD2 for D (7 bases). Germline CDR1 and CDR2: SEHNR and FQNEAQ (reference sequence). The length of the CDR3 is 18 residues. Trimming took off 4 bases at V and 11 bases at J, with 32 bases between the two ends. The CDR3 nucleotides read TGTGCCAGCAGCTCGCCCATTGGAAGGGGGAGGGCCTACAATGAGCAGTACTTC. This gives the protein CASSSPIGRGRAYNEQYF.

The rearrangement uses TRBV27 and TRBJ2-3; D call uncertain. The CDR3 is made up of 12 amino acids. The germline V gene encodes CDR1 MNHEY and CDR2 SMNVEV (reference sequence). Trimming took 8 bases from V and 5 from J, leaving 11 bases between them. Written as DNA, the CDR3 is TGTGCCAGCCACAGATACGGAGATACGCAGTATTTT. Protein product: CASHRYGDTQYF.

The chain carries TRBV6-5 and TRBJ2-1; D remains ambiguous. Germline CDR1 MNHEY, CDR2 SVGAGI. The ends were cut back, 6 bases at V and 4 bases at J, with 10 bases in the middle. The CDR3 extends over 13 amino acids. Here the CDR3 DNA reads TGTGCCAGCAGCAGGACCCAATACAATGAGCAGTTCTTC. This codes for CASSRTQYNEQFF.

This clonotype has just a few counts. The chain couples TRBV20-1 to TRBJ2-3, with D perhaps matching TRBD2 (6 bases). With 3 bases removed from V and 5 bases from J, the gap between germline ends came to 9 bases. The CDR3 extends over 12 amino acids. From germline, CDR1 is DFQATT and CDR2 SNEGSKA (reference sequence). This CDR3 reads CSARGAGDTQYF. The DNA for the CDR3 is TGCAGTGCTAGGGGAGCGGGAGATACGCAGTATTTT.

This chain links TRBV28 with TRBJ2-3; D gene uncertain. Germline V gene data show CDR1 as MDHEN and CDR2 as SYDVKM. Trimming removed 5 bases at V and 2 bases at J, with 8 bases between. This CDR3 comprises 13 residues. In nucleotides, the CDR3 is TGTGCCAGCAGTCCTCACACCACAGATACGCAGTATTTT. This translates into CASSPHTTDTQYF.

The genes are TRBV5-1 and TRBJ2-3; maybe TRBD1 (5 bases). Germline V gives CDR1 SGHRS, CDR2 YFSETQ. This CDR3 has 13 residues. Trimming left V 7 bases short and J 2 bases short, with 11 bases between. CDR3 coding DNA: TGCGCCAGCCTAGGGGCCAACACAGATACGCAGTATTTT. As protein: CASLGANTDTQYF.

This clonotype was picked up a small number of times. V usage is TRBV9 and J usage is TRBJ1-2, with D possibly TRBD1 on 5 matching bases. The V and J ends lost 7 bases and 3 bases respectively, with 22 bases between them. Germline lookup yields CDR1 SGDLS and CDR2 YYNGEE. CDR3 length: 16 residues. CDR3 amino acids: CASGPPLAARDYGYTF. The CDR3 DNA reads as TGTGCCAGCGGACCCCCACTGGCAGCCAGGGACTATGGCTACACCTTC.

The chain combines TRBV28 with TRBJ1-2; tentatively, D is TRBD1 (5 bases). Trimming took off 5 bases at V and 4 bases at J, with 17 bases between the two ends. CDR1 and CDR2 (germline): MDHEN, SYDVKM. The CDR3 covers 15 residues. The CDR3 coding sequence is TGTGCCAGCAGTCCCCCCCGAGGACACCTCTATGGCTACACCTTC. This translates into CASSPPRGHLYGYTF.

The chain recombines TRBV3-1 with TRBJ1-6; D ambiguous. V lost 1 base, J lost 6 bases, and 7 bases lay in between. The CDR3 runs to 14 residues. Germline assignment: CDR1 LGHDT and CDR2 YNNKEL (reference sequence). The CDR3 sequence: CASSQGQFNSPLHF. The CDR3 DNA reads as TGTGCCAGCAGCCAAGGCCAGTTTAATTCACCCCTCCACTTT.

CDR3 nucleotide sequence: TGTGCCAGCAAGGAACGGGAGGGTCTCCAAGAGACCCAGTTCTTC. Protein sequence: CASKEREGLQETQFF. The chain links TRBV11-2 to TRBJ2-1; 8 nucleotides match TRBD2. With V trimmed by 7 bases and J by 13 bases, 18 bases remained unmatched. The CDR3 loop spans 15 amino acids. Germline V CDR1 and CDR2: SGHAT, FQNNGV.

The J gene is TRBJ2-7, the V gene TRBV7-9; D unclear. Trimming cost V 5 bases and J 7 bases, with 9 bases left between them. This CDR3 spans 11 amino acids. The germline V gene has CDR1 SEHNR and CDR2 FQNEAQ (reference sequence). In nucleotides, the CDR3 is TGTGCCAGCAGCAACGCTGATGAGCAGTACTTC. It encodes CASSNADEQYF.